What follows are 10 T cell receptor beta chains derived from one specimen sequenced in a study of CD8 T cells in ankylosing spondylitis. Findings and caveats of the study: Within ankylosing spondylitis blood, a TCR beta motif made up of eight highly homologous variants appeared to be characteristic.

TCRdb reprocessed the 5' RACE reads with MiXCR, giving one entry per CDR3 protein. The data contain about 220,000 distinct CDR3 sequences, 15% to 20% of them singletons. Antigens of these TCRs are unknown. The sample comprised blood, either unsorted or a sorted T cell fraction (not recorded which). The source is a male donor with ankylosing spondylitis.

The chain carries TRBV10-3 and TRBJ2-3, with 8 bases that match TRBD2. The germline V gene encodes CDR1 ENHRY and CDR2 SYGVKD. CDR3 length: 16 amino acids. With V trimmed by 3 bases and J by 4 bases, 9 bases remained unmatched. The CDR3 sequence is CAISDPIQREPDTQYF. Written as DNA, the CDR3 is TGTGCCATCAGTGACCCCATCCAGCGGGAGCCAGATACGCAGTATTTT.

This clonotype was seen many times. The V and J genes are TRBV10-2 and TRBJ1-4; perhaps TRBD1 as D (5 bases). The ends were cut back, 3 bases at V and 0 bases at J, with 8 bases in the middle. From germline, CDR1 is WSHSY and CDR2 SAAADI. The CDR3 covers 15 residues. The chain's CDR3 is CASSDPGATNEKLFF. The CDR3 DNA follows: TGCGCCAGCAGTGACCCGGGGGCAACTAATGAAAAACTGTTTTTT.

The rearrangement links TRBV7-6 to TRBJ1-1; possible D gene TRBD1, 6 bases. V lost 5 bases and J 4 bases, leaving 14 bases between the germline ends. The CDR3 length is 14 residues. CDR1 SGHVS and CDR2 FNYEAQ come from the germline V gene. CDR3 amino acids: CASSAGASTTEAFF. In DNA, the CDR3 is TGTGCCAGCAGCGCAGGGGCTTCGACCACTGAAGCTTTCTTT.

V is TRBV7-9 and J is TRBJ2-2; 10 bases map to TRBD2. The CDR3 loop spans 17 amino acids. V shed 0 bases, J shed 4 bases, and the junction held 5 bases outside the gene matches. The germline gives CDR1 SEHNR, CDR2 FQNEAQ (reference sequence). CDR3 protein: CASSLAPSGGSTGELFF. CDR3 DNA: TGTGCCAGCAGCTTAGCGCCTAGCGGGGGCTCCACCGGGGAGCTGTTTTTT.

This clonotype appeared a few times. V is TRBV3-1 and J is TRBJ2-1, with 8 bases identical to TRBD1. This CDR3 comprises 17 residues. Unmatched junction bases numbered 16, after V lost 4 bases and J lost 8 bases. Germline assignment: CDR1 LGHDT and CDR2 YNNKEL (reference sequence). The CDR3 sequence is CASSLLQGATGMDEQFF. The CDR3 bases are TGTGCCAGCAGCCTTCTCCAGGGGGCGACAGGGATGGATGAGCAGTTCTTC.

This clonotype was seen a few times. The chain is built from TRBV7-9 and TRBJ1-4; the D is unclear. CDR1 SEHNR and CDR2 FQNEAQ come from the germline V gene (reference sequence). V lost 0 bases to trimming and J lost 4 bases, with 12 bases between them. The length of the CDR3 is 16 residues. CDR3 region: CASSLAQMEDNEKLFF. CDR3 sequence (DNA): TGTGCCAGCAGCTTAGCTCAGATGGAGGATAATGAAAAACTGTTTTTT.

This clonotype was counted a few times. The V and J genes are TRBV7-9 and TRBJ1-5; D not resolved. Trimming took 0 bases from V and 7 from J, leaving 4 bases between them. The CDR3 contains 12 residues. Germline CDR1 SEHNR, CDR2 FQNEAQ (reference sequence). Written as DNA, the CDR3 is TGTGCCAGCAGCTTAGCCCAGCAGCCCCAGCATTTT. Its translation: CASSLAQQPQHF.

This clonotype turned up a few times. CDR3 residues: CASSMTGLNTEAFF. The CDR3 region has the DNA TGCGCCAGCAGCATGACAGGGCTGAACACTGAAGCTTTCTTT. V is TRBV5-1 and J is TRBJ1-1; 7 nucleotides line up with TRBD1. Trimming took 4 bases from V and 0 from J; bases not matched to a gene: 3. There are 14 residues in the CDR3. Germline V lookup: CDR1 SGHRS, CDR2 YFSETQ.

This sequence joins TRBV27 and TRBJ2-7, with 12 bases fitting TRBD2. The CDR3 is 16 residues long. Trimming removed 6 bases from V and 1 base from J; junction bases left unmatched: 7. Germline assignment: CDR1 MNHEY and CDR2 SMNVEV (reference sequence). The DNA of the CDR3 is TGTGCCAGCAGCCCTGAAGGGACTAGCGGGTCCTACGAGCAGTACTTC. Translation: CASSPEGTSGSYEQYF.

This clonotype turned up a few times. The chain links TRBV28 to TRBJ2-7; 7 nucleotides agree with TRBD2. The CDR3 is 15 residues long. CDR1 MDHEN and CDR2 SYDVKM come from the germline V gene. The trim removed 2 bases at V and 5 bases at J, leaving 9 bases unmatched. The CDR3 DNA sequence: TGTGCCAGCAGTTTAGACCCTAGTGGGAGGGACGAGCAGTACTTC. Encoded protein: CASSLDPSGRDEQYF. Using reference TRBV28 and TRBJ2-7 for the parts outside the CDR3, the full variable domain is DVKVTQSSRYLVKRTGEKVFLECVQDMDHENMFWYRQDPGLGLRLIYFSYDVKMKEKGDIPEGYSVSREKKERFSLILESASTNQTSMYLCASSLDPSGRDEQYFGPGTRLTVT.